This TCR beta chain was recorded in a study of long-term antiretroviral therapy in people with HIV. General study results and limits: Those clones which expanded before ART made up the dominant part of the repertoire at all time points.

The libraries were made with immunoSEQ v3.0 at survey level. Libraries were prepared by immunoSEQ multiplex PCR; TCRdb keeps only in-frame clonotypes and omits some of them. The table has just over 20,000 clones, about 80% seen once. There are 16 residues in the CDR3. Germline CDR1 and CDR2: SGHTA and FQGNSA. J gave up 2 bases and V 6 bases, and 9 bases lay outside the gene matches. About this clone itself: What it binds is not known.

This receptor was taken from a man between 18 and 35 years old with HIV. The chain couples TRBV7-2 to TRBJ2-3; the match to TRBD2 covers 9 bases. Specimen: unsorted PBMCs, collected 0.5 years after starting antiretroviral therapy. The CDR3 reads CASSPISGSYTDTQYF. The CDR3 DNA sequence: TGTGCCAGCAGTCCAATTAGCGGGAGTTACACAGATACGCAGTATTTT. Based on the CDR3 plus reference TRBV7-2 and TRBJ2-3, the full variable domain is GAGVSQSPSNKVTEKGKDVELRCDPISGHTALYWYRQSLGQGLEFLIYFQGNSAPDKSGLPSDRFSAERTGGSVSTLTIQRTQQEDSAVYLCASSPISGSYTDTQYFGPGTRLTVL.